Below are 7 T cell receptor beta chains sequenced from a single sample in a study of blood T cell repertoires in COVID-19. Generated by immunoSEQ multiplex PCR, the TCRdb table keeps only in-frame clones and is missing some. In the table there are 350,000 to 400,000 clones, 85% to 90% of which are singletons. The sequenced material came from PBMCs or T cells enriched from blood (not recorded which). Every receptor here comes from a man aged 18 to 30 who had recovered from COVID-19.

The rearrangement joins TRBV5-4 to TRBJ1-2; D is unclear. CDR1 is SGHNT, CDR2 YYREEE, per germline (reference sequence). V shed 0 bases and J shed 7 bases, with 16 bases lying between them. The CDR3 runs to 15 residues. CDR3 loop: CASSLEVRKSTGYTF. In nucleotides, the CDR3 is TGTGCCAGCAGCTTGGAGGTCAGGAAGTCTACTGGCTACACCTTC.

This chain connects TRBV13 to TRBJ2-7; TRBD2 might be the D (6 bases). Trimming left V 6 bases short and J 5 bases short, with 17 bases between. The CDR3 covers 14 residues. In germline, CDR1 is PRHDT, CDR2 FYEKMQ (reference sequence). DNA for the CDR3: TGTGCCAGCAGGCGGGCGGGGCGGAAGGACGAGCAGTACTTC. Protein sequence: CASRRAGRKDEQYF.

The chain links TRBV27 to TRBJ2-1; 12 bases fit TRBD2. Germline values: CDR1 MNHEY, CDR2 SMNVEV (reference sequence). The V segment lost 8 bases and the J segment 9 bases; nucleotides outside the gene matches: 17. CDR3 length: 17 residues. CDR3 sequence (DNA): TGTGCCAGCGGCCAGGGCCCGACTAGCGGGAGCCGAACTGAGCAGTTCTTC. This codes for CASGQGPTSGSRTEQFF.

This chain connects TRBV28 to TRBJ2-1; 8 bases match TRBD1. V was clipped by 6 bases and J by 0 bases; unmatched bases: 4. The CDR3 is made up of 15 amino acids. CDR1 and CDR2 (germline): MDHEN, SYDVKM. The CDR3 DNA sequence: TGTGCCAGCAGCCAGGGGGCCCGCTCCTACAATGAGCAGTTCTTC. Encoded protein: CASSQGARSYNEQFF.

The chain employs TRBV28 and TRBJ1-6, with a tentative D call TRBD1 (5 bases). V was cut by 11 bases and J by 4 bases, with 12 bases left in between. The CDR3 is 13 amino acids. Per germline, CDR1 MDHEN and CDR2 SYDVKM. The CDR3 bases are TGTGCCTGCGTTCGGGGGTATAATTCACCCCTCCACTTT. This encodes CACVRGYNSPLHF.

The genes are TRBV5-8 and TRBJ2-6, with D tentatively TRBD1 (6 bases). Trimming removed 1 base at V and 4 bases at J, with 9 bases between. The germline CDR1 and CDR2 sequences are SGHTS and YDEGEE. The CDR3 is 15 residues long. CDR3 region: CASSLQGLGANVLTF. Here the CDR3 DNA reads TGTGCCAGCAGCTTGCAGGGGCTCGGGGCCAACGTCCTGACTTTC.

This rearrangement joins TRBV5-1 to TRBJ2-1, with 12 positions matching TRBD1. The CDR3 is 16 amino acids. V shed 6 bases and J 1 base; nucleotides not matched to a gene: 5. CDR1 SGHRS and CDR2 YFSETQ come from the germline V gene. CDR3 region: CASTGTGGASYNEQFF. The CDR3 nucleotides are TGCGCCAGCACCGGGACAGGGGGCGCGTCCTACAATGAGCAGTTCTTC.